The 2 T cell receptor beta chains listed next were all sequenced from one sample in a study of PD-L1 blockade in urothelial cancer. Assay used: immunoSEQ multiplex PCR; TCRdb lists only in-frame clones, some missing. The sample lists more than 55,000 clones, roughly 80% occurring once. Time point here: pretreatment peripheral blood. Sequencing used PBMCs, obtained around atezolizumab (anti-PD-L1) treatment. The receptors shown here come from a man between 65 and 79 years old with urothelial cancer.

Here the CDR3 reads CASSLGGGNEQFF. CDR3 DNA sequence: TGTGCCAGCAGTTTAGGCGGGGGAAATGAGCAGTTCTTC. The gene calls are TRBV27 and TRBJ2-1; TRBD2 matches 7 bases. After removal of 2 bases from V and 7 bases from J, the junction contained 2 bases not matched to a gene. Germline CDR1 MNHEY, CDR2 SMNVEV (reference sequence). The CDR3 spans 13 residues.

This chain uses TRBV27 with TRBJ1-5; D gene uncertain. The CDR3 spans 15 residues. The V and J ends lost 3 bases and 2 bases respectively, with 11 bases between them. CDR1 is MNHEY, CDR2 SMNVEV, per germline (reference sequence). Here the CDR3 reads CASSLSPIGNQPQHF. The CDR3, as DNA: TGTGCCAGCAGTTTGTCCCCCATAGGCAATCAGCCCCAGCATTTT.